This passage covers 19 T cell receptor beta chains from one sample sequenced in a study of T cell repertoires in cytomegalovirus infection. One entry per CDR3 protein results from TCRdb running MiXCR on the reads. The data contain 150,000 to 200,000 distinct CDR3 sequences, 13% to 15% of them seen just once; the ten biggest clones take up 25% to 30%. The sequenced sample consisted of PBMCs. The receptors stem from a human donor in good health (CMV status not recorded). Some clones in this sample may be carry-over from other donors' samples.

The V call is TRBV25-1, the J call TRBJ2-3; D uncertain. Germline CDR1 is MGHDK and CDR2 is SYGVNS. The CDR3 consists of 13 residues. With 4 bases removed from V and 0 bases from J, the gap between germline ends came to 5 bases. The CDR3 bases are TGTGCCAGCAGTGCGACCAGCACAGATACGCAGTATTTT. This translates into CASSATSTDTQYF.

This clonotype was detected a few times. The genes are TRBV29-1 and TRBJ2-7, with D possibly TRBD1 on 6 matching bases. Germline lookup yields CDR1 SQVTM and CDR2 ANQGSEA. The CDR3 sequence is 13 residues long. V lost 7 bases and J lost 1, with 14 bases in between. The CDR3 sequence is CSARGDTSYEQYF. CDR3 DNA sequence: TGCAGCGCCAGAGGGGACACTTCCTACGAGCAGTACTTC.

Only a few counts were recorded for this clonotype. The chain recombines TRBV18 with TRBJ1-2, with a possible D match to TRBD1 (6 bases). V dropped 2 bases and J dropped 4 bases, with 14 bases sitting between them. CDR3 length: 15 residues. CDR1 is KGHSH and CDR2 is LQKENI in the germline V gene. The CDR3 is CASSPSQGLSYGYTF. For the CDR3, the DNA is TGTGCCAGCTCACCATCACAGGGACTCAGCTATGGCTACACCTTC.

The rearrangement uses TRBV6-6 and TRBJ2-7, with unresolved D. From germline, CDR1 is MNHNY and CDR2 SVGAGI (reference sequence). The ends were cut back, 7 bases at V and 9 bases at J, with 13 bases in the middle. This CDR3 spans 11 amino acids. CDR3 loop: CASTDPPRQYF. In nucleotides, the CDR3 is TGTGCCAGCACCGATCCTCCACGGCAGTACTTC.

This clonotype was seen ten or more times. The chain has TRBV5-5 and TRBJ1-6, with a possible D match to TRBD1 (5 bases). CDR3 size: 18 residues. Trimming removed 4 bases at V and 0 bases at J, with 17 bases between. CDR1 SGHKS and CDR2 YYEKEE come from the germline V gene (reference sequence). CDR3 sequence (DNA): TGTGCCAGCAGCGTCTCCTCCCAGGGAAGCTCCTATAATTCACCCCTCCACTTT. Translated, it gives CASSVSSQGSSYNSPLHF.

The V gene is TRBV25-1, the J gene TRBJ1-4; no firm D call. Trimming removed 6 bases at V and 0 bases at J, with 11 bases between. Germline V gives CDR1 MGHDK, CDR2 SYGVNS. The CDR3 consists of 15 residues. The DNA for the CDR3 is TGTGCCAGCAGCCAGATCCTTACAACTAATGAAAAACTGTTTTTT. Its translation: CASSQILTTNEKLFF. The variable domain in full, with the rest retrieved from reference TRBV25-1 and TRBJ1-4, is EADIYQTPRYLVIGTGKKITLECSQTMGHDKMYWYQQDPGMELHLIHYSYGVNSTEKGDLSSESTVSRIRTEHFPLTLESARPSHTSQYLCASSQILTTNEKLFFGSGTQLSVL.

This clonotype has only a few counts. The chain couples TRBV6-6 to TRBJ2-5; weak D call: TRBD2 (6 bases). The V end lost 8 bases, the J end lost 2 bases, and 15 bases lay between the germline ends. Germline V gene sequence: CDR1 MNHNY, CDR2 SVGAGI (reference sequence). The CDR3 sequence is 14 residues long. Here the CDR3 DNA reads TGTGCCAGCGGGTGGGGGGTGCGACAAGAGACCCAGTACTTC. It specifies CASGWGVRQETQYF.

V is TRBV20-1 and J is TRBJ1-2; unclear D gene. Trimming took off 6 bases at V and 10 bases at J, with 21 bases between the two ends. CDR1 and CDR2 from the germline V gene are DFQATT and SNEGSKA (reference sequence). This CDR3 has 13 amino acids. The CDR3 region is CSALGRAHGDYTF. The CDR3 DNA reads TGCAGTGCCCTCGGAAGGGCGCATGGAGACTACACCTTC.

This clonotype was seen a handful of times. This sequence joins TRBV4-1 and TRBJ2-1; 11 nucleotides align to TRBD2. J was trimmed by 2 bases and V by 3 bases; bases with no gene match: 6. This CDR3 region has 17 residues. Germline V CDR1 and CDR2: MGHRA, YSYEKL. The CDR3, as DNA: TGCGCCAGCAGCCAGCCGACTAGCGGGAAAGCCTACAATGAGCAGTTCTTC. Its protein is CASSQPTSGKAYNEQFF.

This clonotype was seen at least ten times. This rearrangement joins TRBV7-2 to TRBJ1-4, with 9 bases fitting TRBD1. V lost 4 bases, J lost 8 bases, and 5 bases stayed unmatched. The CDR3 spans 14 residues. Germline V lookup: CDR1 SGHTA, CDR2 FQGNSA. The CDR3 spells CASSSGTGQEKLFF. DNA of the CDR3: TGTGCCAGCAGCTCAGGGACAGGGCAAGAAAAACTGTTTTTT.

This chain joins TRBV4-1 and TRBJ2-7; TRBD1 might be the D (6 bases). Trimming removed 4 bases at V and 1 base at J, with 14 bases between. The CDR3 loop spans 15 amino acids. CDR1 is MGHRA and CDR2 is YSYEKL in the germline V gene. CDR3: CASSLRDTPSYEQYF. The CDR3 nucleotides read TGCGCCAGCAGCCTAAGGGACACCCCATCCTACGAGCAGTACTTC.

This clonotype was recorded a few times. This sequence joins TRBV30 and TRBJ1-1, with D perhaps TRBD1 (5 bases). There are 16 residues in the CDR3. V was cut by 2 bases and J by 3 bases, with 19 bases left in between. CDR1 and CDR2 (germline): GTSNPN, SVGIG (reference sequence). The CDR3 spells CAWSQGEGNPDTEAFF. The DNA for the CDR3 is TGTGCCTGGAGTCAGGGAGAAGGGAACCCGGACACTGAAGCTTTCTTT.

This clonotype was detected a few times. CDR3 amino acids: CSVATGGDYEQYF. The CDR3, as DNA: TGCAGCGTGGCGACTGGCGGCGACTACGAGCAGTACTTC. The chain links TRBV29-1 to TRBJ2-7; D remains unclear. V lost 6 bases to trimming and J lost 3 bases, with 15 bases between them. Per the germline V gene, CDR1 is SQVTM and CDR2 is ANQGSEA. There are 13 residues in the CDR3.

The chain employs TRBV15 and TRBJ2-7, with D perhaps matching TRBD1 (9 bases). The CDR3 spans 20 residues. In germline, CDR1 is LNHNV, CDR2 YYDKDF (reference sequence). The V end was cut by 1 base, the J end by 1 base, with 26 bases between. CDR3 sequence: CATSRAPVGRGTGFSYEQYF. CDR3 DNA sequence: TGTGCCACCAGCAGAGCTCCCGTCGGGAGGGGGACAGGGTTTTCCTACGAGCAGTACTTC.

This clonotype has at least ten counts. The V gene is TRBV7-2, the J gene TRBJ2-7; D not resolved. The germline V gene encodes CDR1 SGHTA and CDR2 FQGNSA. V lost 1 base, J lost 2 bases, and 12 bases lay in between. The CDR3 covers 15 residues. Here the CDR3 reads CASSLVRTPPYEQYF. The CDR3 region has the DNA TGTGCCAGCAGCTTAGTCCGGACGCCCCCCTACGAGCAGTACTTC.

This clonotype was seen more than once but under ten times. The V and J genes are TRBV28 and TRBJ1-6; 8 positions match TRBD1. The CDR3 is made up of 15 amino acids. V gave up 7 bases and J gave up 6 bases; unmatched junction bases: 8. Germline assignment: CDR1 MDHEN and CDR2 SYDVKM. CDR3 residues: CASTPGQAFNSPLHF. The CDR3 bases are TGTGCCAGCACCCCGGGACAGGCTTTTAATTCACCCCTCCACTTT.

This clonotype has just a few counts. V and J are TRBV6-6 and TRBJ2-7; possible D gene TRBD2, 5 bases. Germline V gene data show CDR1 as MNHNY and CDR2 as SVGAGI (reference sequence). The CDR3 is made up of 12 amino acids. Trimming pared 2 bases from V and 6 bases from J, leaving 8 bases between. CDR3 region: CASSYRRGEQYF. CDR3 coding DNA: TGTGCCAGCAGTTACCGCCGGGGCGAGCAGTACTTC.

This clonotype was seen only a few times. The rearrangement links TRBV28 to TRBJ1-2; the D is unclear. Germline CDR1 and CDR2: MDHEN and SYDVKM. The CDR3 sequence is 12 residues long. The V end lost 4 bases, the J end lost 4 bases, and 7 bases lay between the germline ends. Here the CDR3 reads CASSYGSYGYTF. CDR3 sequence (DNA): TGTGCCAGCAGTTACGGGTCCTATGGCTACACCTTC.

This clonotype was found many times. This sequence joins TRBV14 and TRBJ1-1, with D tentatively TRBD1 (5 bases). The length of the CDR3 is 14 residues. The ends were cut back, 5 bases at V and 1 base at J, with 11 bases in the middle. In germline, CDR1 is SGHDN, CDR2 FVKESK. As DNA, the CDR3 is TGTGCCAGCAGCTTAAAAACAGGGAACACTGAAGCTTTCTTT. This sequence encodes CASSLKTGNTEAFF.